The clone carrying this TCR beta chain came up a few times. Its antigen is still unknown. These data come from a study of T cell repertoires in cytomegalovirus infection. At the level of the study: Evidence of both CMV infection and a matching HLA type came from public TCR beta signatures. Notes on the study in general: There were carriers of CMV plus the relevant HLA, and cumulative public TCR beta family frequency identified them.

MiXCR, run by TCRdb on the reads, gives a single entry per CDR3 protein. This table holds a few hundred thousand distinct CDR3 sequences, approximately 24% found once. The CDR3 contains 13 residues. The ends were cut back, 2 bases at V and 8 bases at J, with 10 bases in the middle. CDR1 MDHEN and CDR2 SYDVKM come from the germline V gene. The TCR comes from a human donor in good health (CMV status not recorded). Some clones in this sample may be carry-over from other donors' samples. V gene TRBV28 combines with J gene TRBJ2-4; tentatively, D is TRBD2 (6 bases). The source material was CD8+ T cells from PBMCs. The CDR3 DNA follows: TGTGCCAGCAGTTTAGCTTCGGGGGACATTCAGTACTTC. Amino acids: CASSLASGDIQYF.